A single sample gave rise to the 14 T cell receptor beta chains below, sequenced in a study of blood T cell repertoires in COVID-19. Using immunoSEQ multiplex PCR, the repertoire was profiled, and TCRdb retains in-frame clones only, with some absent. Of 120,000 or so clones listed, 88% are singletons. Input material: peripheral blood. These receptors originate from a man aged 45-60 years with acute or convalescent COVID-19.

V gene TRBV7-2 combines with J gene TRBJ2-1; a weak D match, TRBD2 (6 bases). Trimming took 6 bases from V and 8 from J, leaving 17 bases between them. Germline CDR1 is SGHTA and CDR2 is FQGNSA. The CDR3 totals 14 residues. The CDR3 reads CASSRGSVLHEQFF. DNA for the CDR3: TGTGCCAGCAGTCGGGGGAGCGTTTTGCATGAGCAGTTCTTC.

In this sample, this clone turned up once. The chain combines TRBV21-1 with TRBJ2-5; the D call in the table, TRBD1, was not verified against the DNA. TRBV21-1 is designated a pseudogene. This CDR3 spans 15 amino acids. The CDR3 DNA is TGTGCCAGCAGCAAAGAAGTAAGGCAGGGAGAGACCCAGTACTTC. Translated, it gives CASSKEVRQGETQYF.

The gene calls are TRBV27 and TRBJ2-1; a weak D match, TRBD1 (5 bases). Germline CDR1 MNHEY, CDR2 SMNVEV (reference sequence). CDR3 size: 15 residues. V lost 4 bases to trimming and J lost 0 bases, with 10 bases between them. The CDR3 region is CASSSDTSSYNEQFF. The CDR3 DNA sequence: TGTGCCAGCAGTTCGGACACGAGCTCCTACAATGAGCAGTTCTTC.

This clone was found once. This chain connects TRBV11-3 to TRBJ2-7; D not resolved. The CDR3 has 16 amino acids. V dropped 6 bases and J dropped 2 bases, with 20 bases sitting between them. Germline V gene lookup returns CDR1 SGHNT and CDR2 YENEEA. In nucleotides, the CDR3 is TGTGCCAGCAGAGAGACACAAGTTTATATCCCCTACGAGCAGTACTTC. Translation gives CASRETQVYIPYEQYF.

The V gene is TRBV4-3, the J gene TRBJ2-2; 12 positions agree with TRBD2. J lost 3 bases, V lost 4 bases, and 3 bases had no gene match. The CDR3 is 16 amino acids. The germline V gene has CDR1 LGHNA and CDR2 YSLEER. As DNA, the CDR3 is TGCGCCAGCAGCCGAAGACTAGCGGGAGACACCGGGGAGCTGTTTTTT. This gives the protein CASSRRLAGDTGELFF.

V and J are TRBV6-6 and TRBJ1-5; D gene unclear. Looked up from germline, CDR1 is MNHNY and CDR2 is SVGAGI (reference sequence). The ends were cut back, 6 bases at V and 0 bases at J, with 30 bases in the middle. The CDR3 is 21 amino acids. Here the CDR3 DNA reads TGTGCCAGCAGCAACCTAATGCCGGAGAAAAAACCCGATACTAGCAATCAGCCCCAGCATTTT. Translated: CASSNLMPEKKPDTSNQPQHF.

J is TRBJ1-1 and V is TRBV7-8; D uncertain. Germline lookup yields CDR1 SGHVS and CDR2 FQNEAQ. The length of the CDR3 is 13 residues. With 1 base removed from V and 7 bases from J, the gap between germline ends came to 10 bases. CDR3 bases: TGTGCCAGCAGCTTAGTACGGGGTTATGAAGCTTTCTTT. As protein: CASSLVRGYEAFF. Combining the CDR3 with reference TRBV7-8 and TRBJ1-1 gives the whole variable domain GAGVSQSPRYKVAKRGQDVALRCDPISGHVSLFWYQQALGQGPEFLTYFQNEAQLDKSGLPSDRFFAERPEGSVSTLKIQRTQQEDSAVYLCASSLVRGYEAFFGQGTRLTVV.

This clone was counted a few times. The V gene is TRBV25-1, the J gene TRBJ1-5, with D possibly being TRBD1 (5 bases). The CDR3 has 14 amino acids. The germline CDR1 and CDR2 sequences are MGHDK and SYGVNS. V was trimmed by 2 bases and J by 5 bases, leaving 10 bases between them. Here the CDR3 reads CASSEGGFHQPQHF. Here the CDR3 DNA reads TGTGCCAGCAGTGAAGGGGGGTTCCATCAGCCCCAGCATTTT.

The gene calls are TRBV28 and TRBJ1-2; D is possibly TRBD1 (6 bases). Looked up from germline, CDR1 is MDHEN and CDR2 is SYDVKM. This CDR3 comprises 13 residues. V was pared by 4 bases and J by 2 bases, with 8 bases between. CDR3 bases: TGTGCCAGCAGTTCAACAGGGAACTATGGCTACACCTTC. Its protein product is CASSSTGNYGYTF.

The rearrangement joins TRBV9 to TRBJ1-5; TRBD1 matches 10 bases. Germline V CDR1 and CDR2: SGDLS, YYNGEE. The CDR3 extends over 15 amino acids. Germline trimming cut 4 bases from V and 2 bases from J; bases unmatched to any gene: 3. CDR3 in DNA: TGTGCCAGCAGCCCGACAGGGGGCGGCAATCAGCCCCAGCATTTT. This gives the protein CASSPTGGGNQPQHF.

This chain joins TRBV18 and TRBJ1-1; D remains ambiguous. Germline V CDR1 and CDR2: KGHSH, LQKENI. The CDR3 sequence is 14 residues long. Between the trimmed V and J ends, which lost 0 bases and 0 bases, there was a span of 5 bases. The CDR3 DNA sequence: TGTGCCAGCTCACCACCGAACTTGAACACTGAAGCTTTCTTT. Its protein product is CASSPPNLNTEAFF.

This rearrangement joins TRBV10-3 to TRBJ2-4; TRBD2 matches 10 bases. J lost 8 bases, V lost 0 bases, and 4 bases had no gene match. CDR1 and CDR2 (germline): ENHRY, SYGVKD. The CDR3 is made up of 15 amino acids. CDR3 sequence reads: CAISESLAGMDIQYF. CDR3 DNA: TGTGCCATCAGTGAGTCACTAGCGGGAATGGACATTCAGTACTTC.

In DNA form, the CDR3 reads TGTGCCAGTAGTATTGAGGAGGGGGCATACTACGAGCAGTACTTC. Protein product: CASSIEEGAYYEQYF. The gene calls are TRBV19 and TRBJ2-7; the D gene is possibly TRBD1 (7 bases). Between the trimmed V and J ends, which lost 3 bases and 3 bases, there was a span of 15 bases. Germline CDR1 and CDR2: LNHDA and SQIVND (reference sequence). CDR3 length equals 15 residues.

The gene calls are TRBV4-1 and TRBJ1-3; tentative D call: TRBD1 (6 bases). There are 19 residues in the CDR3. In germline, CDR1 is MGHRA, CDR2 YSYEKL. The V gene lost 1 base and the J gene lost 3 bases, with 22 bases spanning the gap. CDR3 coding DNA: TGCGCCAGCAGCCAAGTAGAAAGGGGAATACAGGGTGTTGGAAACACCATATATTTT. Translation gives CASSQVERGIQGVGNTIYF.